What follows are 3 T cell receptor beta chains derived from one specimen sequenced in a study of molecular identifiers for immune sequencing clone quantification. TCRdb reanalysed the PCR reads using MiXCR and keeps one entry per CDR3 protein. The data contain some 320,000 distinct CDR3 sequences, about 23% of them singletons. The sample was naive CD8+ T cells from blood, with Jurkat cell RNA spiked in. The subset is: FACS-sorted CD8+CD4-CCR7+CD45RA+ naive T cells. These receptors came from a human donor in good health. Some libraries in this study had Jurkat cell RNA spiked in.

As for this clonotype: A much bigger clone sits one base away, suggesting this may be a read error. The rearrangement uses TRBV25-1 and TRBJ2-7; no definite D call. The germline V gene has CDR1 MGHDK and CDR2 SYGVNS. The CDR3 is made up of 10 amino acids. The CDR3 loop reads CVSSSLHLYF. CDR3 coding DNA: TGTGTCAGCAGTTCCCTCCATCTGTACTTC.

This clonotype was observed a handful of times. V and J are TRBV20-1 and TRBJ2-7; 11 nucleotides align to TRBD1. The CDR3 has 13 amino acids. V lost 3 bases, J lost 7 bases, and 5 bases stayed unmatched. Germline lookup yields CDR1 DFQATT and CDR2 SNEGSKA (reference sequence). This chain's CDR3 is CSASGQGAREQYF. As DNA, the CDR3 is TGCAGTGCTAGTGGACAGGGGGCGCGGGAGCAGTACTTC.

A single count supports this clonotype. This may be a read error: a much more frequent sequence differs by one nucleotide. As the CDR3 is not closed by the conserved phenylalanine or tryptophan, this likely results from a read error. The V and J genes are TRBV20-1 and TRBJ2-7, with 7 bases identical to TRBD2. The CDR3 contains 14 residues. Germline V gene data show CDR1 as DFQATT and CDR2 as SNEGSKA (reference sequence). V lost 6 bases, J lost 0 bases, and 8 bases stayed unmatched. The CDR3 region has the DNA TGCAGTGCGGCCCCACTAGCGAACTCCTACGAGCAGTACTAC. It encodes CSAAPLANSYEQYY.